This T cell receptor beta chain was recovered during a study of blood T cells in healthy people across ages. Germline V gene data show CDR1 as SGDLS and CDR2 as YYNGEE. This CDR3 is built from 15 residues. V was pared by 3 bases and J by 5 bases, with 10 bases of the junction left unmatched. For the second PCR, which ran for 7 to 11 cycles, a sample-barcoded 5' primer and a J-beta primer mix were used. MiXCR was run by TCRdb on the 5' RACE reads, yielding one entry per CDR3 protein. The sample contains roughly 500,000 distinct CDR3 sequences, 25% to 30% of which appear only once. The rearrangement joins TRBV9 to TRBJ2-7; TRBD1 aligns across 8 bases. This receptor was taken from a woman in her 70s in good health. The specimen sequenced was blood. The chain's CDR3 is CASSANGQGWNEQYF. The CDR3 bases are TGTGCCAGCAGCGCTAACGGACAGGGATGGAACGAGCAGTACTTC.